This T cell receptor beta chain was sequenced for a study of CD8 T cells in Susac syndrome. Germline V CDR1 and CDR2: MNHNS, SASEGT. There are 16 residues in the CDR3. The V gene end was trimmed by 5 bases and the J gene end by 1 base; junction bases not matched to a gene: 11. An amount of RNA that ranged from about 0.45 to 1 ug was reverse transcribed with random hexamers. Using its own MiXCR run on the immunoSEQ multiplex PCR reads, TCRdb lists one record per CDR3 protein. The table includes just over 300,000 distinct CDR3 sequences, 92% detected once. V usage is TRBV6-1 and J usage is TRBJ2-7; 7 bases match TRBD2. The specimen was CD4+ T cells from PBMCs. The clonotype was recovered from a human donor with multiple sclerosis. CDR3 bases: TGTGCCAGCAGTCTTCTCAGCGGGGTAGGATCCTACGAGCAGTACTTC. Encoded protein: CASSLLSGVGSYEQYF.